Listed below are T cell receptor beta chains from one sample, sequenced in a study of T cells after posttransplantation cyclophosphamide. The assay was immunoSEQ multiplex PCR, and TCRdb's table has in-frame clones only and misses some. Among approximately 56,000 clones listed, 94% were seen once. Sequenced: PBMCs. The receptors were gathered from a woman aged 25-40 years in good health and a related stem cell transplant donor. CDR3s include the opening cysteine and the closing phenylalanine or tryptophan. The D gene is left open where the match is weak. A clone size is listed for some rows: how often the clone was seen (once, few, many), or a class if it is expanded.

j_gene: TRBJ1-1
v_gene: TRBV13
abundance: NA
d_gene: NA
CDR3aa: CASSPWRGGNQNTEAFF
CDR3nt: TGTGCCAGCAGCCCCTGGAGGGGAGGCAATCAGAACACTGAAGCTTTCTTT

j_gene: TRBJ2-3
v_gene: TRBV6-1
abundance: once
d_gene: NA
CDR3aa: CASSTGLEWDTQYF
CDR3nt: TGTGCCAGCAGTACAGGGTTGGAGTGGGATACGCAGTATTTT

j_gene: TRBJ2-2
v_gene: TRBV7-9
abundance: once
d_gene: NA
CDR3aa: CASRKRNTGELFF
CDR3nt: TGTGCCAGCAGAAAGAGGAACACCGGGGAGCTGTTTTTT

j_gene: TRBJ2-2
v_gene: TRBV2
abundance: NA
d_gene: TRBD1
CDR3aa: CASSTGQHTGELFF
CDR3nt: TGTGCCAGCAGCACGGGACAGCACACCGGGGAGCTGTTTTTT

j_gene: TRBJ1-2
v_gene: TRBV27
abundance: NA
d_gene: TRBD1
CDR3aa: CASRQGYGGYTF
CDR3nt: TGTGCCAGCAGACAGGGGTATGGTGGCTACACCTTC

j_gene: TRBJ1-5
v_gene: TRBV6-1
abundance: once
d_gene: NA
CDR3aa: CASRNPGQHQPQHF
CDR3nt: TGTGCCAGCAGGAACCCAGGCCAGCATCAGCCCCAGCATTTT

j_gene: TRBJ1-4
v_gene: TRBV19
abundance: NA
d_gene: TRBD1
CDR3aa: CASRTRGLVDEKLFF
CDR3nt: TGTGCCAGTAGAACCAGGGGGTTGGTCGACGAAAAACTGTTTTTT

j_gene: TRBJ2-7
v_gene: TRBV6-6
abundance: NA
d_gene: TRBD2
CDR3aa: CASRAPSSGGAREQYF
CDR3nt: TGTGCCAGCCGGGCCCCTTCTAGCGGGGGGGCCCGGGAGCAGTACTTC

j_gene: TRBJ1-2
v_gene: TRBV4-3
abundance: NA
d_gene: TRBD1
CDR3aa: CASSLGRGRDYGYTF
CDR3nt: TGCGCCAGCAGCCTAGGCAGGGGGCGAGACTATGGCTACACCTTC

j_gene: TRBJ1-1
v_gene: TRBV6-5
abundance: NA
d_gene: NA
CDR3aa: CASSYSAPSNQAFF
CDR3nt: TGTGCCAGCAGTTACTCGGCCCCATCGAACCAGGCTTTCTTT

j_gene: TRBJ2-3
v_gene: TRBV4-1
abundance: NA
d_gene: NA
CDR3aa: CASSQEFRGTDTQYF
CDR3nt: TGCGCCAGCAGCCAAGAGTTCCGGGGTACAGATACGCAGTATTTT

j_gene: TRBJ1-5
v_gene: TRBV7-2
abundance: NA
d_gene: TRBD1
CDR3aa: CASSFDRGGQPQHF
CDR3nt: TGTGCCAGCAGCTTCGACAGGGGAGGACAGCCCCAGCATTTT

j_gene: TRBJ1-2
v_gene: TRBV30
abundance: NA
d_gene: NA
CDR3aa: CACNSGVGNYGYTF
CDR3nt: TGTGCCTGTAATTCAGGGGTGGGGAACTATGGCTACACCTTC

j_gene: TRBJ1-2
v_gene: TRBV14
abundance: NA
d_gene: NA
CDR3aa: CASSQDLTPWGYTF
CDR3nt: TGTGCCAGCAGCCAAGACCTTACACCTTGGGGCTACACCTTC

j_gene: TRBJ1-1
v_gene: TRBV11-1
abundance: NA
d_gene: TRBD1
CDR3aa: CASSPDRGEAFF
CDR3nt: TGTGCCAGCAGCCCGGACAGGGGTGAAGCTTTCTTT